This TCR beta chain appears in the sequencing data of a study of immune evolution from preneoplasia to lung adenocarcinoma. There are 11 residues in the CDR3. Germline CDR1 reads SGHTA; CDR2 reads FQGNSA. V dropped 6 bases and J dropped 8; count of bases not matched to a gene: 1. In regard to this clone: What it binds is not known.

The data were produced by immunoSEQ multiplex PCR, yet TCRdb's version contains in-frame clones alone and is incomplete. The sample contains thousands of clones, around nine tenths of which appear only once. General observations from the study: Top clone share appeared to fall from AAH through AIS, MIA, adenocarcinoma.

Sequenced input: FFPE minimally invasive lung adenocarcinoma tissue. This TCR was recovered from a donor aged 70 or over with lung adenocarcinoma. The chain uses TRBV7-2 and TRBJ1-2, with TRBD1 matching over 9 bases. The CDR3: CASRQGAGYTF. The CDR3 coding sequence is TGTGCCAGCAGACAGGGGGCCGGCTACACCTTC.